The 21 T cell receptor beta chains below come from one sample, sequenced in a study of vaccination effects on CD4 cells after COVID-19. Assay: immunoSEQ multiplex PCR; the TCRdb copy retains only in-frame clones and omits some. This table holds around 83,000 clones, around four fifths found once. After expansion with viral peptide pools in the ViraFEST assay, antigen-specific CD4+ T cells were sequenced. The culture ran for about 11 days, and then CD4+ T cells were isolated. No antigens are known for them. This specimen consisted of CD4+ T cells from PBMCs cultured with HCoV-229E spike peptides, obtained before COVID-19 vaccination. The receptors were sampled from a human donor who received a COVID-19 vaccine.

This clone appeared a few times. V is TRBV10-1 and J is TRBJ2-1; D not certain. Looked up from germline, CDR1 is WNHNN and CDR2 is SYGVQD (reference sequence). There are 13 residues in the CDR3. Between the trimmed V and J ends, which lost 4 bases and 8 bases, there was a span of 12 bases. CDR3 sequence: CASSVGFYDEQFF. The CDR3 coding sequence is TGCGCCAGCAGTGTCGGGTTTTACGATGAGCAGTTCTTC.

This chain links TRBV10-2 with TRBJ1-6, with D possibly matching TRBD1 (5 bases). The length of the CDR3 is 15 residues. Germline assignment: CDR1 WSHSY and CDR2 SAAADI. Trimming took 4 bases from V and 9 from J, leaving 16 bases between them. As DNA, the CDR3 is TGCGCCAGCAGTGCGAATAGACAGTCGTTTTCACCCCTCCACTTT. The encoded protein is CASSANRQSFSPLHF.

This clone was seen once. The rearrangement uses TRBV10-3 and TRBJ2-4, with a weak D call TRBD1 (6 bases). This CDR3 is 14 amino acids long. Between the trimmed V and J ends, which lost 10 bases and 0 bases, there was a span of 13 bases. Germline CDR1 is ENHRY and CDR2 is SYGVKD. The CDR3: CASQGSLAKNIQYF. As DNA, the CDR3 is TGTGCCAGTCAGGGGAGCTTAGCCAAAAACATTCAGTACTTC.

Here the CDR3 DNA reads TGTGCCAGCACCCTCACAGTGAGCGCCCACTATGGCTACACCTTC. It yields the protein CASTLTVSAHYGYTF. This chain joins TRBV9 and TRBJ1-2; D remains unclear. Trimming took 6 bases from V and 3 from J, leaving 18 bases between them. Per the germline V gene, CDR1 is SGDLS and CDR2 is YYNGEE. The CDR3 sequence is 15 residues long. Together with reference TRBV9 and TRBJ1-2, the CDR3 gives the full variable domain: DSGVTQTPKHLITATGQRVTLRCSPRSGDLSVYWYQQSLDQGLQFLIQYYNGEERAKGNILERFSAQQFPDLHSELNLSSLELGDSALYFCASTLTVSAHYGYTFGSGTRLTVV.

This chain connects TRBV6-5 to TRBJ1-6; D gene uncertain. The CDR3 is 15 residues long. CDR1 is MNHEY and CDR2 is SVGAGI in the germline V gene. Trimming left V 0 bases short and J 7 bases short, with 10 bases between. In DNA, the CDR3 is TGTGCCAGCAGTTACTCAACACTCATCAATTCACCCCTCCACTTT. Translating it yields CASSYSTLINSPLHF.

This clone has just a few counts. The rearrangement links TRBV10-3 to TRBJ2-7, with 9 bases aligning to TRBD1. The junction had 7 bases not matched to a gene; V was cut back by 3 bases and J by 7 bases. The CDR3 covers 14 residues. Germline assignment: CDR1 ENHRY and CDR2 SYGVKD. As DNA, the CDR3 is TGTGCCATCAGTGATTCCGGGACAGGGATTGAGCAGTACGTC. It specifies CAISDSGTGIEQYV.

CDR3 bases: TGTGCCACCAGCCAGACAGGTCCGAATCAGCCCCAGCATTTT. Encoded protein: CATSQTGPNQPQHF. The chain recombines TRBV24-1 with TRBJ1-5; TRBD1 might be the D (6 bases). The V gene lost 7 bases and the J gene lost 4 bases, with 13 bases spanning the gap. Germline CDR1 KGHDR, CDR2 SFDVKD. This CDR3 comprises 14 residues.

This chain joins TRBV5-1 and TRBJ1-5; D is ambiguous. Trimming stripped 0 bases from V and 5 bases from J, with 9 bases between. This CDR3 region has 14 residues. The germline gives CDR1 SGHRS, CDR2 YFSETQ. CDR3 bases: TGCGCCAGCAGCTTGGGACACCCAGATCAGCCCCAGCATTTT. Translation gives CASSLGHPDQPQHF.

This clone was found a few times. The chain links TRBV18 to TRBJ1-1; D is unclear. CDR1 KGHSH and CDR2 LQKENI come from the germline V gene. The ends were cut back, 1 base at V and 1 base at J, with 7 bases in the middle. This CDR3 has 14 amino acids. DNA for the CDR3: TGTGCCAGCTCACCACTTTCGGGGAACACTGAAGCTTTCTTT. As protein: CASSPLSGNTEAFF.

The chain has TRBV28 and TRBJ1-6; TRBD1 might be the D (5 bases). This CDR3 is built from 16 residues. Germline CDR1 MDHEN, CDR2 SYDVKM. V shed 6 bases and J shed 8 bases, with 20 bases lying between them. CDR3 bases: TGTGCCAGCAGATTTGGGGGAGGCCTCGGTTATTCACCCCTCCACTTT. This sequence encodes CASRFGGGLGYSPLHF.

V usage is TRBV6-6 and J usage is TRBJ1-4; D gene unclear. Germline CDR1 reads MNHNY; CDR2 reads SVGAGI (reference sequence). Trimming removed 5 bases from V and 11 bases from J, with 21 bases in between. The CDR3 is 15 residues long. CDR3 residues: CASSPPEGQVRKLFF. DNA for the CDR3: TGTGCCAGCAGTCCCCCGGAGGGCCAAGTGCGTAAACTGTTTTTT.

The rearrangement links TRBV9 to TRBJ2-5; 11 bases are shared with TRBD2. Trimming took 4 bases from V and 2 from J; bases not matched to a gene: 10. CDR1 is SGDLS, CDR2 YYNGEE, per germline. The CDR3 spans 17 residues. The CDR3 DNA reads as TGTGCCAGCAGCACTAGCGGGGGTTACGGGGCACAAGAGACCCAGTACTTC. Its protein product is CASSTSGGYGAQETQYF.

The chain couples TRBV9 to TRBJ2-3; a weak D match, TRBD1 (6 bases). Per germline, CDR1 SGDLS and CDR2 YYNGEE. V was trimmed by 3 bases and J by 3 bases, leaving 20 bases between them. The CDR3 consists of 17 residues. CDR3 in DNA: TGTGCCAGCAGCGCCGCCCTTATGGGGGCCGGAACAGATACGCAGTATTTT. Its translation is CASSAALMGAGTDTQYF.

This clone was found a few times. The genes are TRBV12-5 and TRBJ2-1; either TRBD1 or TRBD2 may fit D (5 bases each). The CDR3 runs 17 residues. The V end was cut by 1 base, the J end by 4 bases, with 17 bases between. CDR1 is LGHNT and CDR2 is FRNRAP in the germline V gene. The CDR3 DNA sequence: TGTGCTAGTGGTTTGGCCACCGGGACGGTGAAATACAATGAGCAGTTCTTC. This translates into CASGLATGTVKYNEQFF.

This clone was counted a few times. The chain recombines TRBV28 with TRBJ2-6; the D is unclear. Trimming removed 5 bases from V and 4 bases from J, with 15 bases in between. The germline CDR1 and CDR2 sequences are MDHEN and SYDVKM. This CDR3 has 16 residues. CDR3 coding DNA: TGTGCCAGCAGTCCCACGGACCGAGTGGGGGCCAACGTCCTGACTTTC. Amino acids: CASSPTDRVGANVLTF.

The chain couples TRBV9 to TRBJ2-2; 8 nucleotides match TRBD1. This CDR3 is 15 amino acids long. Looked up from germline, CDR1 is SGDLS and CDR2 is YYNGEE. J was trimmed by 6 bases and V by 3 bases; bases with no gene match: 7. CDR3: CASSGPTGVAGELFF. The CDR3 bases are TGTGCCAGCAGCGGACCGACAGGGGTGGCCGGGGAGCTGTTTTTT. Supplemented by reference TRBV9 and TRBJ2-2, the full variable domain reads DSGVTQTPKHLITATGQRVTLRCSPRSGDLSVYWYQQSLDQGLQFLIQYYNGEERAKGNILERFSAQQFPDLHSELNLSSLELGDSALYFCASSGPTGVAGELFFGEGSRLTVL.

The genes are TRBV6-2 or TRBV6-3 and TRBJ2-4; possibly TRBD2 for D (6 bases). The V gene lost 2 bases and the J gene lost 0 bases, with 11 bases spanning the gap. This CDR3 has 16 residues. CDR1 is MNHEY, CDR2 SVGEGT, per germline. CDR3 loop: CASSYPVGLAKNIQYF. As DNA, the CDR3 is TGTGCCAGCAGTTACCCCGTGGGACTAGCCAAAAACATTCAGTACTTC.

V gene TRBV12-3 or TRBV12-4 combines with J gene TRBJ1-2, with no clear D. The CDR3 totals 12 residues. V was shortened by 1 base and J by 8 bases, with 8 bases between the two germline ends. The CDR3, as DNA: TGTGCCAGCAGTTTAGGAGGGTCCGGCTACACCTTC. Translated: CASSLGGSGYTF.

V gene TRBV12-3 or TRBV12-4 combines with J gene TRBJ1-2; D is unclear. The CDR3 spans 12 residues. The V end was cut by 3 bases, the J end by 5 bases, with 7 bases between. The CDR3 loop is CASSFQYYGYTF. The CDR3 bases are TGTGCCAGCAGTTTTCAGTATTATGGCTACACCTTC.

The rearrangement links TRBV18 to TRBJ2-4, with TRBD2 matching over 7 bases. This CDR3 is 15 amino acids long. J lost 2 bases, V lost 0 bases, and 1 base had no gene match. CDR1 and CDR2 from the germline V gene are KGHSH and LQKENI. This CDR3 is CASSPPGGTKNIQYF. The CDR3 region has the DNA TGTGCCAGCTCACCACCGGGGGGGACCAAAAACATTCAGTACTTC.

J is TRBJ1-4 and V is TRBV28; possibly TRBD1 for D (5 bases). The CDR3 extends over 14 amino acids. Between the trimmed V and J ends, which lost 8 bases and 8 bases, there was a span of 18 bases. Per germline, CDR1 MDHEN and CDR2 SYDVKM. CDR3 protein: CASAGGGSGEKLFF. The DNA for the CDR3 is TGTGCCAGCGCTGGGGGGGGGAGTGGAGAAAAACTGTTTTTT.